This TCR beta chain was identified in a study of metastatic and nonmetastatic thyroid tumors. Study at large: Repertoires from malignant and benign thyroid patients were compared across blood and tumor or nodule tissue. Study-wide results and caveats: Malignant tumors reportedly showed significantly higher TCR beta diversity than benign nodules in both blood and tumor.

TCRdb reanalyzed the PCR reads with MiXCR. The profile shows around 24,000 clones, around 25% of them singletons. This clone has ten or more counts. Its target is not known. Thyroid surgery was performed in patients who had received no treatment beforehand. The V end lost 1 base, the J end lost 14 bases, and 15 bases lay between the germline ends. The CDR3 runs 14 residues. This TCR derives from a male donor with papillary thyroid cancer or a benign thyroid nodule (not recorded which). Some clones in this sample may be carry-over from other donors' samples. V and J are TRBV12-3 or TRBV12-4 and TRBJ1-6, with D tentatively TRBD1 (6 bases). What was sequenced was tumor tissue. CDR3 in amino acids: CASSLGSGAEALHF. The DNA for the CDR3 is TGTGCCAGCAGTTTAGGGTCGGGGGCGGAAGCCCTCCACTTT.